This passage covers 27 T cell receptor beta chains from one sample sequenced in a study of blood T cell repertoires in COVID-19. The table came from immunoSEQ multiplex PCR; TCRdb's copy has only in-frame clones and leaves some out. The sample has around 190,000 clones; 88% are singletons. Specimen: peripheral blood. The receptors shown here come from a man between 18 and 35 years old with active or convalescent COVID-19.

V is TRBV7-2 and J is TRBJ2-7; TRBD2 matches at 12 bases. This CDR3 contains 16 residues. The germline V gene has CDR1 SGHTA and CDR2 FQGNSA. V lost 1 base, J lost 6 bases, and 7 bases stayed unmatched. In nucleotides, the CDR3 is TGTGCCAGCAGCTTAGTGGTGGGACTAGCGGGCGGCGAGCAGTACTTC. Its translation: CASSLVVGLAGGEQYF.

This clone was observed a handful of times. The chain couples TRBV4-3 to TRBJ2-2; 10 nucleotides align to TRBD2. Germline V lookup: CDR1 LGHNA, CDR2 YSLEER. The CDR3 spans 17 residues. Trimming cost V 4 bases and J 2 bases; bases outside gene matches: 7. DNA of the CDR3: TGCGCCAGCAGCCGTTCTAGCGGGAGAATAAACACCGGGGAGCTGTTTTTT. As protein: CASSRSSGRINTGELFF.

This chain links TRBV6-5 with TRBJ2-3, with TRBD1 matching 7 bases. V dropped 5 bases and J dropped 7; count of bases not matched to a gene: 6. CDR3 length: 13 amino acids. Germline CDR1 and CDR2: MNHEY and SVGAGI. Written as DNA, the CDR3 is TGTGCCAGCAGTCCCGGGACAGAAAATACGCAGTATTTT. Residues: CASSPGTENTQYF.

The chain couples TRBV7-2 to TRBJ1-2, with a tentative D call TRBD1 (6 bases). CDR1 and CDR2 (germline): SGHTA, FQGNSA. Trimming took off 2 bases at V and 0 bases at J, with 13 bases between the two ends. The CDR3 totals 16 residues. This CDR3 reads CASSLSSGDSNYGYTF. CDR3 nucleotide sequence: TGTGCCAGCAGCTTATCCTCAGGGGATTCTAACTATGGCTACACCTTC.

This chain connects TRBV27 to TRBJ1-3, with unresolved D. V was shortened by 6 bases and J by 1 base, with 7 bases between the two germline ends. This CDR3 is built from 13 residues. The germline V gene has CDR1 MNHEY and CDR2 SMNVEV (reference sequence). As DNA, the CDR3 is TGTGCCAGCAGGTCCTATTCTGGAAACACCATATATTTT. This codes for CASRSYSGNTIYF.

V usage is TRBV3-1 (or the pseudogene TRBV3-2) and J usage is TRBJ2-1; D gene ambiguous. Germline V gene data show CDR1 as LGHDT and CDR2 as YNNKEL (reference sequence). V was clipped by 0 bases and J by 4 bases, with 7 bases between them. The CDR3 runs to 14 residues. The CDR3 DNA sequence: TGTGCCAGCAGCCAAGAGTCCGGGTACAATGAGCAGTTCTTC. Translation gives CASSQESGYNEQFF.

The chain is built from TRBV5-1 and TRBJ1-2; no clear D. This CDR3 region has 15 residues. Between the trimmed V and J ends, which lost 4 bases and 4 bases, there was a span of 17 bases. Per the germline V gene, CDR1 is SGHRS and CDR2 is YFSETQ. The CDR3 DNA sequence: TGCGCCAGCAGCGTTGGAGGGCAGCTGACCTATGGCTACACCTTC. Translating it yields CASSVGGQLTYGYTF.

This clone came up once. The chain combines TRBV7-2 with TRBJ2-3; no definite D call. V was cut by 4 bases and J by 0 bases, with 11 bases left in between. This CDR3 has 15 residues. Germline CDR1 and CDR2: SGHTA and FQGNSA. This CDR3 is CASSYGGASTDTQYF. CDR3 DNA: TGTGCCAGCAGCTATGGCGGTGCAAGCACAGATACGCAGTATTTT.

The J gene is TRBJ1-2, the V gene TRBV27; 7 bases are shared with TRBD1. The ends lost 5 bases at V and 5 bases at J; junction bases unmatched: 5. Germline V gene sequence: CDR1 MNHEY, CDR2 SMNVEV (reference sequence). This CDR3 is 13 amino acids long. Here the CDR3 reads CASSRDSSYGYTF. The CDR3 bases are TGTGCCAGCAGTCGGGACAGCTCTTATGGCTACACCTTC.

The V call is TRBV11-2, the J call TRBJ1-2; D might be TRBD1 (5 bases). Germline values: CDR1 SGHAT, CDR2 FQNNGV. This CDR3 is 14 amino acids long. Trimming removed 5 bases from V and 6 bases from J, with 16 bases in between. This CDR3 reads CASSRSGGIDGYTF. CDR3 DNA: TGTGCCAGCAGCCGAAGCGGGGGGATCGATGGCTACACCTTC.

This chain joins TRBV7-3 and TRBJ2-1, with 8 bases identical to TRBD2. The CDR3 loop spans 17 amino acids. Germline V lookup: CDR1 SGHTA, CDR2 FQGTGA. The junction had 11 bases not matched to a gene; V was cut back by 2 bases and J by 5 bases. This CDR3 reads CASSLDVGVAGHNEQFF. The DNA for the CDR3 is TGTGCCAGCAGCTTAGATGTCGGTGTAGCGGGGCACAATGAGCAGTTCTTC.

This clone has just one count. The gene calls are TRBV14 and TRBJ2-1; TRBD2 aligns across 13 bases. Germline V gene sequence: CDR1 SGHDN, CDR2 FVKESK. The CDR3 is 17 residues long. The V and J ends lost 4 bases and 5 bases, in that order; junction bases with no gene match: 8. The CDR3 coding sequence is TGTGCCAGCAGCCCCTTCGTACTAGCGGGGGGGAACAATGAGCAGTTCTTC. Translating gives CASSPFVLAGGNNEQFF.

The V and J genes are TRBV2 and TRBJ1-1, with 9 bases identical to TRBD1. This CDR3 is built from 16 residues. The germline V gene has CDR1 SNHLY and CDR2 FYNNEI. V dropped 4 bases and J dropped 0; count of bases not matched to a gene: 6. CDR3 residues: CASSAGTGFMNTEAFF. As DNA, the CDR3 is TGTGCCAGCAGTGCCGGGACAGGGTTCATGAACACTGAAGCTTTCTTT.

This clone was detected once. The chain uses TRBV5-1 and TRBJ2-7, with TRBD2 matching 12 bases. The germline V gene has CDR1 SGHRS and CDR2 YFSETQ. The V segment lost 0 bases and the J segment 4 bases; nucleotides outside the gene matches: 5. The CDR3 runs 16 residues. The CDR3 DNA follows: TGCGCCAGCAGCTTGGATGCCGGGACTAGCGGGTACGAGCAGTACTTC. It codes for CASSLDAGTSGYEQYF.

In nucleotides, the CDR3 is TGTGCCAGCAGTTACGCCGGGGGGGAAGGGGATGATGGCTACACCTTC. It is translated as CASSYAGGEGDDGYTF. The chain uses TRBV6-5 and TRBJ1-2; TRBD1 is a possible D gene (5 bases). Germline CDR1 MNHEY, CDR2 SVGAGI. The CDR3 covers 16 residues. Trimming left V 2 bases short and J 6 bases short, with 19 bases between.

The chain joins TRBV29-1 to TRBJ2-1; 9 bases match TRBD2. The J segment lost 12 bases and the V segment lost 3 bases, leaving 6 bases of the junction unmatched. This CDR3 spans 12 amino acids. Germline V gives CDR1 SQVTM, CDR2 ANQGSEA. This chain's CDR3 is CSVDSASGMQFF. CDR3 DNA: TGCAGCGTTGATTCGGCTAGCGGGATGCAGTTCTTC.

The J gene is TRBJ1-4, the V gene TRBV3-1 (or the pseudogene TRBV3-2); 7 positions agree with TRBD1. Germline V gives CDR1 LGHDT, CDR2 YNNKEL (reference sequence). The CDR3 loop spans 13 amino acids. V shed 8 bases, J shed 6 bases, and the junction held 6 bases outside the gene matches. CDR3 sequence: CASGSGQDEKLFF. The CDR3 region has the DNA TGTGCCAGCGGTTCCGGACAGGATGAAAAACTGTTTTTT.

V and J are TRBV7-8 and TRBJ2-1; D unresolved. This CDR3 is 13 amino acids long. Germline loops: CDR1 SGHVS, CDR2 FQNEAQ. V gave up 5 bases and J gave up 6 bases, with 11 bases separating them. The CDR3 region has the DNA TGTGCCAGCAGCCCCCAGCCAGGCAATGAGCAGTTCTTC. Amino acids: CASSPQPGNEQFF.

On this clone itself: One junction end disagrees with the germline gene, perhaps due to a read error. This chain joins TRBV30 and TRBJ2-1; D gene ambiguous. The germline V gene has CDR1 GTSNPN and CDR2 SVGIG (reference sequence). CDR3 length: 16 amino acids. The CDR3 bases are TGTGCCTGGAAAGGTTTGGCCCTAGGCTCCCACAATGAGCAGTTCTTC. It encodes CAWKGLALGSHNEQFF.

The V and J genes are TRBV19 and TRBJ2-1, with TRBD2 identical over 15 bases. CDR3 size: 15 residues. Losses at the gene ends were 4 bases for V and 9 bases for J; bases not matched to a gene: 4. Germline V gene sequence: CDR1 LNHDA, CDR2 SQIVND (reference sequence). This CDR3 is CASSTGLAGGIEQFF. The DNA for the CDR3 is TGTGCCAGTAGTACGGGACTAGCGGGGGGTATTGAGCAGTTCTTC.

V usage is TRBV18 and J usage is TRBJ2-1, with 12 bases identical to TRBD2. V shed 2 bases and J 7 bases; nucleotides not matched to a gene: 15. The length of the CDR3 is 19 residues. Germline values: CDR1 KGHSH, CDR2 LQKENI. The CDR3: CASSPKLQSSGRAKNEQFF. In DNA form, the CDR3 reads TGTGCCAGCTCACCAAAATTACAATCTAGCGGGAGGGCCAAAAATGAGCAGTTCTTC.

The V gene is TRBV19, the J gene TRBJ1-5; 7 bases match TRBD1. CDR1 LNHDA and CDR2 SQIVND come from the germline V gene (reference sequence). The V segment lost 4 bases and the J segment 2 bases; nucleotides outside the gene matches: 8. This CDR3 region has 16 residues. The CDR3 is CASSNPRQGGNQPQHF. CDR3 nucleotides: TGTGCCAGTAGTAATCCCCGACAGGGTGGCAATCAGCCCCAGCATTTT.

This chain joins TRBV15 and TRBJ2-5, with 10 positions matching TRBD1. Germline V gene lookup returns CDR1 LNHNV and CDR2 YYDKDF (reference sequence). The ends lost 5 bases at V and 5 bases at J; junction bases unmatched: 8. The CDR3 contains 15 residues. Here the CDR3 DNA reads TGTGCCACCAGCCCCGGGACAGGGGATGAGGAGACCCAGTACTTC. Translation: CATSPGTGDEETQYF. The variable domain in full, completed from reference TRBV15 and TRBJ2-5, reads DAMVIQNPRYQVTQFGKPVTLSCSQTLNHNVMYWYQQKSSQAPKLLFHYYDKDFNNEADTPDNFQSRRPNTSFCFLDIRSPGLGDTAMYLCATSPGTGDEETQYFGPGTRLLVL.

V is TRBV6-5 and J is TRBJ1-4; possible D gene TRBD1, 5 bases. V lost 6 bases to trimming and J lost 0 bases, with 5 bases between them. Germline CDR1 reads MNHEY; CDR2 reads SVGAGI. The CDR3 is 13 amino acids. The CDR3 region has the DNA TGTGCCAGCAGGACAGCAACTAATGAAAAACTGTTTTTT. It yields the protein CASRTATNEKLFF.

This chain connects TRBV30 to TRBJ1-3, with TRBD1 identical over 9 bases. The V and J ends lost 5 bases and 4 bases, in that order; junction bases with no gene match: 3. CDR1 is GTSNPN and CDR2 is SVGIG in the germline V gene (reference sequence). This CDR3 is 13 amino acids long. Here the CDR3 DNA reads TGTGCCTGGGGACAGGGGTTGGGAAACACCATATATTTT. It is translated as CAWGQGLGNTIYF.

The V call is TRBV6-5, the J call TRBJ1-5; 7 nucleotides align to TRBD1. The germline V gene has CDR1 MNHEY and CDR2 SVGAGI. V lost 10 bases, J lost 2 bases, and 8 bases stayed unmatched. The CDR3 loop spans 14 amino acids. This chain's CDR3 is CATGTAPRNQPQHF. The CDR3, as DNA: TGTGCCACCGGGACAGCCCCTCGCAATCAGCCCCAGCATTTT.

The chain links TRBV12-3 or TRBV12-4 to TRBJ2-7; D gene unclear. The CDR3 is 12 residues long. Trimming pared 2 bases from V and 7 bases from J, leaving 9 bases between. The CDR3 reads CASSLNPVEQYF. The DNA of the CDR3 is TGTGCCAGCAGTTTAAATCCCGTTGAGCAGTACTTC.